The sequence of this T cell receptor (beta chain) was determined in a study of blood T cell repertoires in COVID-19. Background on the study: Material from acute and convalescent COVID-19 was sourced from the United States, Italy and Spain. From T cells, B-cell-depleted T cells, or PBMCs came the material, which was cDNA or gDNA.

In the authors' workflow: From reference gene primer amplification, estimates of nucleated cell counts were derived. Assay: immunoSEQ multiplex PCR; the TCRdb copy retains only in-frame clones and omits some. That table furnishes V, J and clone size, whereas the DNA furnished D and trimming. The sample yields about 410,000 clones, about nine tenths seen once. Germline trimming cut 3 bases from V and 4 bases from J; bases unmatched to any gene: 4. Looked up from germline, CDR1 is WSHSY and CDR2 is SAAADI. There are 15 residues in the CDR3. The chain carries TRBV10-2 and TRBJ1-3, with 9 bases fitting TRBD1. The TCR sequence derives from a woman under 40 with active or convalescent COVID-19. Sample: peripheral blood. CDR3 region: CASSDGGTGGNTIYF. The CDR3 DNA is TGCGCCAGCAGTGATGGAGGGACAGGGGGAAACACCATATATTTT.